This T cell receptor beta chain was documented in a study of T cells after yellow fever vaccination (dated by TCRdb to between 2018 and 2020). Looking at the study overall: Libraries from fractions with low cell numbers were prepared with the SMART-Seq v4 Ultra Low Input RNA kit. To track T-cell clones before and after primary and booster YFV17D yellow fever vaccination, bulk TCR alpha and beta repertoires were sequenced longitudinally. Two healthy male donors, one aged 18 to 30 and one aged 30 to 40 years, were included in the cohort. Blood was drawn at multiple timepoints before and after primary and secondary immunization, with bulk PBMC replicates and cell subsets isolated. Findings and caveats that apply to the study as a whole: A small fraction of clonotypes appeared in both the CD4 and CD8 compartments, likely as a result of convergent recombination. Computational filtering was needed because FACS-sorted repertoires could contain abundant contaminating clonotypes from the bulk population. Compared with the primary T-cell response, the secondary T-cell response was faster but weaker, reaching its peak on day 5 rather than on day 15. Only two donors were included in the study, so the extent to which the findings can be generalized is limited. After the booster, most clones that had expanded after primary vaccination were detected again (roughly 95% of CD4 and more than 85% of CD8), suggesting broad maintenance of memory.

Notes on this clonotype: The antigen this receptor binds is unknown. The sample holds no much larger clone one base away, and base qualities are not on file.

TCR cDNA was made using 5'RACE template switching, a step that added a universal primer site and unique molecular identifiers. Priming for cDNA synthesis came from both the TCR alpha and TCR beta constant segments. Library amplification used two PCR steps, and the second PCR step added sample barcodes and sequencing adapters. Libraries were sequenced on Illumina HiSeq 2500 (2x100 bp) or NovaSeq (2x150 bp). The original methods were these. Reads were demultiplexed and collapsed into UMI consensus sequences with MIGEC, and V(D)J alignment was performed with MiXCR. Vaccine-responding clonotypes were defined with edgeR using replicate PBMC samples, requiring FDR below 0.01 and a log2 fold change above 5 up to day 15. Each bulk clonotype received a CD4 or CD8 identity based on whether the sequenced CD4 or CD8 repertoire contained that clonotype at higher abundance. TCRdb redid the processing of the public reads, applying fastp at Q25 and MiXCR, and retained in-frame beta chains. Each entry is one CDR3 protein sequence, shown with its most common DNA and genes. Here the V and J calls rest on TCRdb's processing, not on the authors' analysis. This sample holds 450,000 to 650,000 distinct CDR3 sequences; 21% were observed only once. The ten biggest clones cover approximately 15% of the sample.

CDR1 and CDR2 (DFQATT, SNEGSKA) derive from the germline V gene (reference sequence). Inclusive of the bounding cysteine and phenylalanine, the CDR3 is 13 residues long. Left in the record is the CDR3 DNA by itself, 39 bases read in frame from the first base. V gives up 5 bases and J gives up 0 bases, and the segment between their germline ends measures 8 bases. The sample's treatment or condition label, in plain terms: live attenuated yellow fever vaccine strain. At every blood-draw timepoint, two biological replicates of bulk PBMCs were collected. A standard Ficoll-Paque protocol was used to isolate PBMCs from peripheral blood. RNA was extracted with TriZol from bulk PBMCs, CD4 and CD8 fractions, and dextramer-positive and dextramer-negative fractions.

The sequencing used PBMCs, collected 21 days after the first yellow fever vaccination. The receptor was isolated from a man in his late teens or twenties who received the YFV17D yellow fever vaccine. The V and J genes are TRBV20-1 and TRBJ2-4; no D gene call is confident. The DNA sequence follows: TGCAGTGCTCCATTAATAGCCAAAAACATTCAGTACTTC. The translation is CSAPLIAKNIQYF.